These T cell receptor beta chains were read from a single sample in a study of T cell repertoires in cytomegalovirus infection. TCRdb fed the reads into MiXCR, producing one record per CDR3 protein. Of under 600,000 distinct CDR3 sequences in the sample, 16% were seen once. Sequenced: CD8+ T cells from PBMCs. Every receptor here comes from a human donor in good health (CMV status not recorded). Some clones in this sample may be carry-over from other donors' samples. Both conserved end residues are part of each CDR3. The D gene is left open where the match is weak. Some rows have no size entry. The others give once, few or many, or a class for an expanded clone.

V gene: TRBV6-6; clone size: many; D gene: -; J gene: TRBJ2-7; CDR3 protein: CASSPPGIVYEQYF; CDR3 DNA: TGTGCCAGCAGTCCCCCCGGGATAGTCTACGAGCAGTACTTC
V gene: TRBV28; clone size: many; D gene: -; J gene: TRBJ2-1; CDR3 protein: CASSSGKNYNEQFF; CDR3 DNA: TGTGCCAGCAGTTCGGGGAAAAATTACAATGAGCAGTTCTTC
V gene: TRBV27; clone size: many; D gene: -; J gene: TRBJ1-1; CDR3 protein: CASRPDRLNTEAFF; CDR3 DNA: TGTGCCAGCAGGCCGGACAGATTGAACACTGAAGCTTTCTTT
V gene: TRBV15; clone size: few; D gene: -; J gene: TRBJ2-1; CDR3 protein: CATSEAALYNEQFF; CDR3 DNA: TGTGCCACCAGCGAAGCGGCCCTCTACAATGAGCAGTTCTTC
V gene: TRBV4-1; clone size: few; D gene: TRBD1; J gene: TRBJ2-1; CDR3 protein: CASSQELRDRGRWEQFF; CDR3 DNA: TGCGCCAGCAGCCAAGAACTTAGGGACAGGGGGCGGTGGGAGCAGTTCTTC
V gene: TRBV4-2; clone size: -; D gene: TRBD2; J gene: TRBJ2-7; CDR3 protein: CASSQGEAGGQGEQYF; CDR3 DNA: TGTGCCAGCAGCCAAGGTGAAGCGGGGGGCCAAGGCGAGCAGTACTTC
V gene: TRBV28; clone size: many; D gene: TRBD2; J gene: TRBJ2-7; CDR3 protein: CASSFVGLAGDEQYF; CDR3 DNA: TGTGCCAGCAGTTTTGTCGGACTAGCGGGAGACGAGCAGTACTTC
V gene: TRBV6-5; clone size: many; D gene: TRBD2; J gene: TRBJ2-1; CDR3 protein: CASSYGAGGPLYNEQFF; CDR3 DNA: TGTGCCAGCAGTTACGGGGCGGGGGGGCCTCTGTACAATGAGCAGTTCTTC
V gene: TRBV4-1; clone size: -; D gene: -; J gene: TRBJ1-6; CDR3 protein: CASSHPAGDSYNSPLHF; CDR3 DNA: TGCGCCAGCAGCCATCCCGCAGGGGACTCCTATAATTCACCCCTCCACTTT
V gene: TRBV20-1; clone size: few; D gene: TRBD2; J gene: TRBJ2-1; CDR3 protein: CSAREIAGGLNEQFF; CDR3 DNA: TGCAGTGCTAGAGAAATAGCGGGAGGGCTCAATGAGCAGTTCTTC
V gene: TRBV11-2; clone size: many; D gene: TRBD2; J gene: TRBJ2-7; CDR3 protein: CASDGTSGTLLREQYF; CDR3 DNA: TGTGCCAGCGACGGGACTAGCGGGACCCTGCTAAGAGAGCAGTACTTC
V gene: TRBV28; clone size: -; D gene: -; J gene: TRBJ2-7; CDR3 protein: CASSFYTYEQYF; CDR3 DNA: TGTGCCAGCAGTTTCTATACCTACGAGCAGTACTTC
V gene: TRBV19; clone size: few; D gene: -; J gene: TRBJ2-3; CDR3 protein: CASTTGGRGTDTQYF; CDR3 DNA: TGTGCCAGTACCACCGGGGGGCGCGGCACAGATACGCAGTATTTT
V gene: TRBV7-2; clone size: many; D gene: -; J gene: TRBJ1-2; CDR3 protein: CASSLGAGAYGYTF; CDR3 DNA: TGTGCCAGCAGCCTGGGGGCGGGGGCCTATGGCTACACCTTC
V gene: TRBV27; clone size: -; D gene: -; J gene: TRBJ2-7; CDR3 protein: CASTDSIHEQYF; CDR3 DNA: TGTGCCAGCACTGACAGCATCCACGAGCAGTACTTC
V gene: TRBV9; clone size: -; D gene: -; J gene: TRBJ1-2; CDR3 protein: CASSVGGEANYGYTF; CDR3 DNA: TGTGCCAGCAGCGTAGGGGGAGAAGCTAACTATGGCTACACCTTC
V gene: TRBV28; clone size: many; D gene: -; J gene: TRBJ2-7; CDR3 protein: CASSQRGTYEQYF; CDR3 DNA: TGTGCCAGCAGTCAGAGAGGAACCTACGAGCAGTACTTC
V gene: TRBV7-9; clone size: few; D gene: TRBD1; J gene: TRBJ2-7; CDR3 protein: CARDIYGTVPYEQYF; CDR3 DNA: TGTGCCAGGGATATCTACGGGACAGTTCCTTACGAGCAGTACTTC
V gene: TRBV6-6; clone size: many; D gene: -; J gene: TRBJ2-7; CDR3 protein: CASSYSIRGAYEQYF; CDR3 DNA: TGTGCCAGCAGTTACTCGATCAGGGGAGCCTACGAGCAGTACTTC
V gene: TRBV11-2; clone size: -; D gene: -; J gene: TRBJ2-7; CDR3 protein: CASSTRDTYEQYF; CDR3 DNA: TGTGCCAGCAGCACCCGGGACACCTACGAGCAGTACTTC
V gene: TRBV28; clone size: many; D gene: -; J gene: TRBJ1-5; CDR3 protein: CASSFLNNQPQHF; CDR3 DNA: TGTGCCAGCAGTTTCTTAAACAATCAGCCCCAGCATTTT
V gene: TRBV5-8; clone size: -; D gene: TRBD2; J gene: TRBJ2-7; CDR3 protein: CASSLYRREASYEQYF; CDR3 DNA: TGTGCCAGCAGCTTGTATCGGCGGGAGGCCAGCTACGAGCAGTACTTC
V gene: TRBV27; clone size: -; D gene: -; J gene: TRBJ1-4; CDR3 protein: CASSPGSTATNEKLFF; CDR3 DNA: TGTGCCAGCAGCCCAGGGTCCACTGCAACTAATGAAAAACTGTTTTTT
V gene: TRBV27; clone size: many; D gene: TRBD1; J gene: TRBJ1-2; CDR3 protein: CASWDRALYGYTF; CDR3 DNA: TGTGCCAGCTGGGACAGGGCACTCTATGGCTACACCTTC
V gene: TRBV12-5; clone size: many; D gene: TRBD1; J gene: TRBJ1-4; CDR3 protein: CASGYQPGQGWEKLFF; CDR3 DNA: TGTGCTAGTGGCTACCAACCGGGACAGGGTTGGGAAAAACTGTTTTTT
V gene: TRBV19; clone size: few; D gene: TRBD1; J gene: TRBJ1-3; CDR3 protein: CASSTTRGFLGNTIYF; CDR3 DNA: TGTGCCAGTAGTACCACCAGGGGGTTCCTCGGAAACACCATATATTTT
V gene: TRBV14; clone size: -; D gene: -; J gene: TRBJ1-1; CDR3 protein: CASSQFNDRTLNAMNTEAFF; CDR3 DNA: TGTGCCAGCAGCCAATTTAACGACAGGACCCTAAACGCTATGAACACTGAAGCTTTCTTT
V gene: TRBV7-9; clone size: many; D gene: -; J gene: TRBJ1-1; CDR3 protein: CASSRGLNTEAFF; CDR3 DNA: TGTGCCAGCAGCCGGGGTCTAAACACTGAAGCTTTCTTT
V gene: TRBV5-3; clone size: few; D gene: TRBD2; J gene: TRBJ2-1; CDR3 protein: CASSPSGRGGGYEQFF; CDR3 DNA: TGTGCCAGCAGCCCCTCAGGGCGGGGGGGGGGTTATGAGCAGTTCTTC
V gene: TRBV5-1; clone size: -; D gene: -; J gene: TRBJ1-2; CDR3 protein: CASSFGGFAYGYTF; CDR3 DNA: TGCGCCAGCAGCTTCGGAGGGTTTGCCTATGGCTACACCTTC
V gene: TRBV25-1; clone size: -; D gene: TRBD1; J gene: TRBJ1-1; CDR3 protein: CASSDGQGVTEAFF; CDR3 DNA: TGTGCCAGCAGTGACGGACAGGGGGTCACTGAAGCTTTCTTT
V gene: TRBV19; clone size: many; D gene: -; J gene: TRBJ1-1; CDR3 protein: CASRLFGDILYTEAFF; CDR3 DNA: TGTGCCAGTCGGCTATTCGGGGACATCCTATACACTGAAGCTTTCTTT
V gene: TRBV12-3/TRBV12-4; clone size: many; D gene: TRBD2; J gene: TRBJ2-3; CDR3 protein: CASSPSGGRDTDTQYF; CDR3 DNA: TGTGCCAGCAGTCCTAGCGGGGGGCGGGACACAGATACGCAGTATTTT
V gene: TRBV5-1; clone size: -; D gene: TRBD1; J gene: TRBJ1-2; CDR3 protein: CASGTRDREFDGYTF; CDR3 DNA: TGCGCCAGCGGGACCCGGGACAGGGAGTTTGATGGCTACACCTTC
V gene: TRBV5-1; clone size: few; D gene: -; J gene: TRBJ1-5; CDR3 protein: CASSTTGLGQPQHF; CDR3 DNA: TGCGCCAGCAGCACAACAGGGTTGGGTCAGCCCCAGCATTTT
V gene: TRBV7-8; clone size: many; D gene: -; J gene: TRBJ1-4; CDR3 protein: CASSLASGYVGTNEKLFF; CDR3 DNA: TGTGCCAGCAGCTTAGCGTCGGGCTACGTGGGGACTAATGAAAAACTGTTTTTT